This T cell receptor (beta chain) came from a study of human T cells and chemical hapten exposure. Study at large: Small volume differences among pooled libraries mainly caused per-sample TCR yield variation.

Looked up from germline, CDR1 is SGHVS and CDR2 is FQNEAQ. The V gene end was trimmed by 5 bases and the J gene end by 4 bases; junction bases not matched to a gene: 5. The CDR3 runs to 14 residues. The sample holds many counts of this clonotype. TCRdb fed the RACE reads into MiXCR, producing one record per CDR3 protein. The sample has about 380,000 distinct CDR3 sequences, around 4.8% seen once. Time point denoted: patch test 1, 2 weeks after DPC sensitization. Treatment here: therapeutic diphenylcyclopropenone sensitization with weekly scalp DPC. This receptor was identified in a woman aged 50 to 65 with alopecia areata. Some clones in this sample may be carry-over from other donors' samples. This chain connects TRBV7-8 to TRBJ2-5; 9 nucleotides agree with TRBD1. The sequencing here drew on whole blood, taken in connection with sensitization to the hapten diphenylcyclopropenone (DPC). The CDR3 nucleotides are TGTGCCAGCAGCGCGACAGGGGGTCCAGAGACCCAGTACTTC. It specifies CASSATGGPETQYF.